The 15 T cell receptor beta chains reported below all come from one sample, sequenced in a study of radiotherapy plus CTLA-4 blockade in lung cancer. Libraries were prepared by immunoSEQ multiplex PCR; TCRdb keeps only in-frame clonotypes and omits some of them. Of 25,000 to 35,000 clones in the sample, approximately 80% were seen once. The sample was peripheral blood, taken from a patient treated with radiotherapy plus ipilimumab. These receptors were taken from a human donor with non-small cell lung cancer who had stable disease on radiotherapy plus ipilimumab.

V and J are TRBV5-8 and TRBJ2-7, with D possibly matching TRBD1 (6 bases). CDR1 and CDR2 from the germline V gene are SGHTS and YDEGEE. V was clipped by 6 bases and J by 4 bases, with 29 bases between them. This CDR3 has 18 amino acids. The CDR3 DNA reads as TGTGCCAGCATTTCCGACAGGCAGCTCAACCAATACTTTTACGAGCAGTACTTC. Its protein product is CASISDRQLNQYFYEQYF.

The gene calls are TRBV6-1 and TRBJ2-7; D unclear. V gave up 5 bases and J gave up 2 bases, with 10 bases separating them. The CDR3 totals 13 residues. Germline CDR1 is MNHNS and CDR2 is SASEGT. The CDR3 protein is CASSRQIAYEQYV. In nucleotides, the CDR3 is TGTGCCAGCAGTAGGCAGATTGCCTACGAGCAGTACGTC.

By proportion, this clone is medium-sized (0.01 to 0.1%). The CDR3 sequence: CASSPEIANYGYTF. For the CDR3, the DNA is TGCGCCAGCAGCCCGGAAATAGCTAACTATGGCTACACCTTC. The V call is TRBV5-1, the J call TRBJ1-2, with D unclear. The CDR3 covers 14 residues. The V gene lost 4 bases and the J gene lost 0 bases, with 10 bases spanning the gap. CDR1 SGHRS and CDR2 YFSETQ come from the germline V gene.

The chain uses TRBV5-1 and TRBJ1-5; possibly TRBD1 for D (6 bases). This CDR3 is 15 amino acids long. The germline gives CDR1 SGHRS, CDR2 YFSETQ. V lost 0 bases and J 1 base, leaving 8 bases between the germline ends. The CDR3 here is CASSLGGGSNQPQHF. In DNA, the CDR3 is TGCGCCAGCAGCTTGGGTGGGGGCAGCAATCAGCCCCAGCATTTT.

V usage is TRBV28 and J usage is TRBJ1-1; no firm D call. The CDR3 consists of 13 residues. V lost 5 bases, J lost 5 bases, and 12 bases lay in between. Per the germline V gene, CDR1 is MDHEN and CDR2 is SYDVKM. The DNA for the CDR3 is TGTGCCAGCAGTCGGATGTTCCGGACTGAAGCTTTCTTT. It specifies CASSRMFRTEAFF. Filled out from reference TRBV28 and TRBJ1-1, the complete variable domain reads DVKVTQSSRYLVKRTGEKVFLECVQDMDHENMFWYRQDPGLGLRLIYFSYDVKMKEKGDIPEGYSVSREKKERFSLILESASTNQTSMYLCASSRMFRTEAFFGQGTRLTVV.

The rearrangement links TRBV14 to TRBJ1-6; a possible D gene is TRBD1 (5 bases). Germline V lookup: CDR1 SGHDN, CDR2 FVKESK. The germline V and J ends were trimmed by 3 bases and 7 bases, with 19 bases remaining between them. The CDR3 is 17 residues long. Here the CDR3 DNA reads TGTGCCAGCAGCCATCTCGGTCACGGGGGGGGAAATTCACCCCTCCACTTT. It is translated as CASSHLGHGGGNSPLHF.

This clone was seen a few times. One end of the junction does not line up with germline, which may come from a read error. This chain connects TRBV5-6 to TRBJ2-7; no reliable D call. This CDR3 region has 15 residues. The V gene's germline CDR1 is SGHDT and CDR2 YYEEEE. The CDR3 DNA sequence: TGTGCCAGCAACTTGGGATCTGGGGTTGCCTACGAGCAGTACTTC. It yields the protein CASNLGSGVAYEQYF.

To note about this clone: At the DNA level, this CDR3 is encoded by other sequences in the same sample as well. In nucleotides, the CDR3 is TGTGCCAGCAGCTTAGGTCAGAAAGAGACCCAGTACTTC. Its translation is CASSLGQKETQYF. The V gene is TRBV7-6, the J gene TRBJ2-5; no firm D call. Germline assignment: CDR1 SGHVS and CDR2 FNYEAQ. The CDR3 has 13 residues. Trimming left V 1 base short and J 3 bases short, with 6 bases between.

This chain joins TRBV19 and TRBJ1-6; the D is unclear. The CDR3 length is 16 residues. Trimming removed 8 bases at V and 5 bases at J, with 19 bases between. Germline assignment: CDR1 LNHDA and CDR2 SQIVND (reference sequence). The CDR3 coding sequence is TGTGCCAGTGGGGAGTGGCGGAGAGGCGATAATTCACCCCTCCACTTT. Protein: CASGEWRRGDNSPLHF.

The DNA for the CDR3 is TGCGCCAGCAGTGAAGGATCAGCCAAAAACATTCAGTACTTC. Amino acids: CASSEGSAKNIQYF. The chain couples TRBV10-2 to TRBJ2-4; D gene uncertain. This CDR3 is built from 14 residues. Germline lookup yields CDR1 WSHSY and CDR2 SAAADI. Trimming stripped 3 bases from V and 0 bases from J, with 6 bases between.

This rearrangement joins TRBV27 to TRBJ1-2; no definite D call. Trimming removed 6 bases from V and 3 bases from J, with 8 bases in between. Germline V gene data show CDR1 as MNHEY and CDR2 as SMNVEV (reference sequence). This CDR3 is 12 amino acids long. The CDR3 protein is CASRGDHYGYTF. Written as DNA, the CDR3 is TGTGCCAGCAGAGGAGATCACTATGGCTACACCTTC.

The chain combines TRBV18 with TRBJ2-1; tentative D call: TRBD2 (5 bases). V was cut by 2 bases and J by 8 bases, with 10 bases left in between. This CDR3 comprises 13 residues. From germline, CDR1 is KGHSH and CDR2 LQKENI. For the CDR3, the DNA is TGTGCCAGCTCACCATTAACTAGTGATGAGCAGTTCTTC. As protein: CASSPLTSDEQFF.

The gene calls are TRBV9 and TRBJ1-5; a weak D match, TRBD1 (6 bases). CDR1 SGDLS and CDR2 YYNGEE come from the germline V gene. V shed 2 bases and J shed 5 bases, with 8 bases lying between them. The CDR3 spans 13 residues. The CDR3 region is CASSVTGHQPQHF. The CDR3 DNA sequence: TGTGCCAGCAGCGTGACAGGCCATCAGCCCCAGCATTTT.

To note about this clone: Other DNA sequences within the sample encode an identical CDR3. The chain joins TRBV27 to TRBJ1-1; D is undetermined. CDR1 and CDR2 (germline): MNHEY, SMNVEV (reference sequence). Trimming removed 4 bases at V and 1 base at J, with 7 bases between. CDR3 length: 13 residues. CDR3 coding DNA: TGTGCCAGCAGTTGGATACAGAACACTGAAGCTTTCTTT. It codes for CASSWIQNTEAFF.

The J gene is TRBJ1-1, the V gene TRBV27; a weak D match, TRBD1 (5 bases). Germline V gene data show CDR1 as MNHEY and CDR2 as SMNVEV (reference sequence). V was clipped by 2 bases and J by 4 bases, with 11 bases between them. CDR3 length equals 14 residues. The CDR3 coding sequence is TGTGCCAGCAGTTTAGGGGGGGGGTTCACTGAAGCTTTCTTT. It codes for CASSLGGGFTEAFF.